Shown below are 6 T cell receptor beta chains from a single sample sequenced in a study of blood T cells in healthy people across ages. Primed by a sample-barcoded 5' primer and a J-beta primer mix, a second PCR proceeded for roughly 7 to 11 cycles. One entry per CDR3 protein, called by TCRdb with MiXCR from the 5' RACE reads. The sample consists of about 780,000 distinct CDR3 sequences, about 45% of them appearing once. Sample: blood. Receptor source: a man older than 75 in good health.

Points on this clonotype: Given a much more abundant clone one base away, this may be a read error. This chain joins TRBV29-1 and TRBJ1-5; 8 bases line up with TRBD1. The CDR3 loop spans 14 amino acids. The V gene's germline CDR1 is SQVTM and CDR2 ANQGSEA. Trimming cost V 2 bases and J 3 bases; bases outside gene matches: 3. The chain's CDR3 is CSVETGGDNQPQHF. The CDR3 nucleotides are TGCAGCGTTGAAACAGGGGGTGACAATCAGCCCCAGCATTTT.

The V gene is TRBV20-1, the J gene TRBJ2-7, with no clear D. The end of the DNA fits TRBJ2-5 better, so the J call may be wrong. Germline CDR1 and CDR2: DFQATT and SNEGSKA (reference sequence). CDR3 length: 12 residues. Here the CDR3 reads CSARRVGETQYF. The CDR3 DNA sequence: TGCAGTGCTAGAAGGGTAGGGGAGACCCAGTACTTC.

The genes are TRBV18 and TRBJ2-5; no reliable D call. The DNA end lines up better with TRBJ2-7; the J call may be wrong. CDR1 and CDR2 (germline): KGHSH, LQKENI. The CDR3 totals 11 residues. The CDR3 sequence is CASSPRFEQYF. The DNA of the CDR3 is TGTGCCAGCTCACCCAGGTTCGAGCAGTACTTC.

This chain links TRBV7-9 with TRBJ2-5; D is unclear. Trimming removed 1 base at V and 11 bases at J, with 17 bases between. This CDR3 has 14 amino acids. Germline values: CDR1 SEHNR, CDR2 FQNEAQ (reference sequence). The CDR3 reads CASSLVGGDNEQYF. The DNA for the CDR3 is TGTGCCAGCAGCTTAGTGGGCGGAGACAATGAGCAGTACTTC.

The chain links TRBV7-3 to TRBJ1-5; a weak D match, TRBD1 (6 bases). This CDR3 spans 16 amino acids. Germline V gene data show CDR1 as SGHTA and CDR2 as FQGTGA. Trimming cost V 5 bases and J 2 bases, with 16 bases left between them. The CDR3 here is CASSPFGGAGNQPQHF. The CDR3 DNA is TGTGCCAGCAGCCCCTTCGGGGGCGCGGGCAATCAGCCCCAGCATTTT.

This clonotype was observed a handful of times. The gene calls are TRBV14 and TRBJ2-7, with D hard to call. Trimming left V 1 base short and J 5 bases short, with 9 bases between. The germline gives CDR1 SGHDN, CDR2 FVKESK. The CDR3 has 13 residues. Written as DNA, the CDR3 is TGTGCCAGCAGCCAAGCCACAGCAAACGAGCAGTACTTC. Residues: CASSQATANEQYF.